The 24 T cell receptor beta chains below were found in one sample sequenced in a study of early T cells in non-severe SARS-CoV-2 infection. TCRdb reprocessed the 5' RACE reads with MiXCR, giving one entry per CDR3 protein. This sample has 80,000 to 100,000 distinct CDR3 sequences, with around 15% found just once. Sequences were obtained from whole blood. The source is an adult who was a healthcare worker with PCR-confirmed SARS-CoV-2 infection or an uninfected control (not recorded which).

This rearrangement joins TRBV2 to TRBJ2-1, with TRBD2 matching 7 bases. This CDR3 contains 15 residues. The V gene's germline CDR1 is SNHLY and CDR2 FYNNEI. After removal of 6 bases from V and 3 bases from J, the junction contained 8 bases not matched to a gene. DNA of the CDR3: TGTGCCAGCAGAGACCCAGCGGGGAACTACAATGAGCAGTTCTTC. Translated, it gives CASRDPAGNYNEQFF. Supplemented by reference TRBV2 and TRBJ2-1, the full variable domain reads EPEVTQTPSHQVTQMGQEVILRCVPISNHLYFYWYRQILGQKVEFLVSFYNNEISEKSEIFDDQFSVERPDGSNFTLKIRSTKLEDSAMYFCASRDPAGNYNEQFFGPGTRLTVL.

This clonotype was seen only a few times. The chain is built from TRBV5-5 and TRBJ2-7; D remains unclear. The CDR3 is 15 residues long. V was trimmed by 7 bases and J by 2 bases, leaving 19 bases between them. Germline CDR1 is SGHKS and CDR2 is YYEKEE (reference sequence). The CDR3 here is CASAQFRDGTYEQYF. The CDR3, as DNA: TGTGCCAGCGCCCAATTCCGCGACGGAACCTACGAGCAGTACTTC.

This clonotype was observed a handful of times. The rearrangement joins TRBV29-1 to TRBJ2-7; D possibly corresponds to TRBD1 (6 bases). Trimming removed 6 bases at V and 2 bases at J, with 20 bases between. This CDR3 has 15 amino acids. Germline CDR1 is SQVTM and CDR2 is ANQGSEA. CDR3: CSVAGSDRMTYEQYF. In DNA, the CDR3 is TGCAGCGTCGCGGGCTCGGACAGAATGACCTACGAGCAGTACTTC.

The sample holds a few counts of this clonotype. The V and J genes are TRBV19 and TRBJ2-4; TRBD1 matches at 10 bases. Germline-derived CDR1 and CDR2 are LNHDA and SQIVND (reference sequence). Losses at the gene ends were 1 base for V and 3 bases for J; bases not matched to a gene: 6. CDR3 length equals 17 residues. The CDR3 here is CASSIGSGQGHKNIQYF. CDR3 nucleotide sequence: TGTGCCAGTAGTATAGGGTCGGGACAGGGGCACAAAAACATTCAGTACTTC.

The table lists this clonotype with many counts. The gene calls are TRBV11-2 and TRBJ2-5, with unresolved D. V lost 5 bases and J 4 bases, leaving 5 bases between the germline ends. This CDR3 comprises 11 residues. In germline, CDR1 is SGHAT, CDR2 FQNNGV. CDR3 in DNA: TGTGCCAGCAGCCCGGGAGAGACCCAGTACTTC. This sequence encodes CASSPGETQYF.

The chain joins TRBV20-1 to TRBJ2-7, with 11 nucleotides matching TRBD2. The CDR3 runs 15 residues. Germline V lookup: CDR1 DFQATT, CDR2 SNEGSKA (reference sequence). V dropped 0 bases and J dropped 1; count of bases not matched to a gene: 2. The CDR3 loop is CSARDRLAGSYEQYF. DNA for the CDR3: TGCAGTGCTAGAGATCGACTAGCGGGGTCCTACGAGCAGTACTTC.

The chain recombines TRBV20-1 with TRBJ2-7; 8 bases line up with TRBD2. V shed 5 bases, J shed 0 bases, and the junction held 3 bases outside the gene matches. The germline CDR1 and CDR2 sequences are DFQATT and SNEGSKA (reference sequence). This CDR3 has 13 residues. Here the CDR3 reads CSARGGFSYEQYF. The DNA of the CDR3 is TGCAGTGCTCGGGGGGGTTTCTCCTACGAGCAGTACTTC.

This clonotype was observed a few times. The rearrangement joins TRBV5-1 to TRBJ2-1; 8 bases fit TRBD2. The CDR3 has 13 residues. Germline V CDR1 and CDR2: SGHRS, YFSETQ. J lost 7 bases, V lost 7 bases, and 7 bases had no gene match. The CDR3 sequence: CASRSGKANEQFF. The CDR3 coding sequence is TGCGCCAGCCGTAGCGGGAAAGCGAATGAGCAGTTCTTC.

This clonotype appeared a few times. V gene TRBV29-1 combines with J gene TRBJ2-1; perhaps TRBD1 as D (6 bases). Per the germline V gene, CDR1 is SQVTM and CDR2 is ANQGSEA. The CDR3 has 15 amino acids. V was pared by 6 bases and J by 5 bases, with 20 bases between. Written as DNA, the CDR3 is TGCAGCGTGGGGGCTGAGGGCCGTCGTAACAATGAGCAGTTCTTC. This encodes CSVGAEGRRNNEQFF.

This clonotype appeared a few times. J is TRBJ2-2 and V is TRBV5-6; D might be TRBD1 or TRBD2, each matching 5 bases. The CDR3 extends over 16 amino acids. CDR1 and CDR2 (germline): SGHDT, YYEEEE. Deletions cut 3 bases from V and 4 bases from J, with 16 bases between. The CDR3 reads CASSWGSSLVTGELFF. For the CDR3, the DNA is TGTGCCAGCAGCTGGGGGTCCTCTCTGGTCACCGGGGAGCTGTTTTTT.

This clonotype showed up just a few times. V gene TRBV4-1 combines with J gene TRBJ2-1; D gene ambiguous. Trimming took off 7 bases at V and 3 bases at J, with 13 bases between the two ends. Germline assignment: CDR1 MGHRA and CDR2 YSYEKL. This CDR3 region has 14 residues. Written as DNA, the CDR3 is TGCGCCAGCACTCGAAGTGGAGACTACAATGAGCAGTTCTTC. Protein: CASTRSGDYNEQFF.

This clonotype was detected many times. This chain connects TRBV12-3 or TRBV12-4 to TRBJ2-1; 9 bases agree with TRBD2. The CDR3 length is 17 residues. V lost 2 bases to trimming and J lost 1 base; unmatched junction nucleotides: 6. CDR3 in amino acids: CASSLRREGLSYNEQFF. CDR3 DNA sequence: TGTGCCAGCAGTTTACGGCGGGAGGGATTGTCCTACAATGAGCAGTTCTTC.

A few counts support this clonotype. The chain has TRBV6-5 and TRBJ1-1; tentative D call: TRBD1 (6 bases). There are 18 residues in the CDR3. Trimming cost V 6 bases and J 0 bases, with 23 bases left between them. From germline, CDR1 is MNHEY and CDR2 SVGAGI. In DNA form, the CDR3 reads TGTGCCAGCAGCACCCAACAGGGTCTCAAAAGATTGAACACTGAAGCTTTCTTT. Translation: CASSTQQGLKRLNTEAFF.

The V gene is TRBV5-1, the J gene TRBJ2-7, with a weak D call TRBD2 (5 bases). Per the germline V gene, CDR1 is SGHRS and CDR2 is YFSETQ. CDR3 length: 14 amino acids. Trimming left V 3 bases short and J 4 bases short, with 14 bases between. The CDR3 DNA follows: TGCGCCAGCAGCTCCGACCTGGGCGGGTACGAGCAGTACTTC. Translated, it gives CASSSDLGGYEQYF.

V usage is TRBV28 and J usage is TRBJ2-4; D remains unclear. Germline CDR1 and CDR2: MDHEN and SYDVKM. V was trimmed by 5 bases and J by 9 bases, leaving 23 bases between them. This CDR3 comprises 16 residues. The CDR3 DNA is TGTGCCAGCAGTACAACCTTGGGGATATCCTGGGGCATTCAGTACTTC. It encodes CASSTTLGISWGIQYF. The complete variable domain, with remaining parts taken from reference TRBV28 and TRBJ2-4, reads DVKVTQSSRYLVKRTGEKVFLECVQDMDHENMFWYRQDPGLGLRLIYFSYDVKMKEKGDIPEGYSVSREKKERFSLILESASTNQTSMYLCASSTTLGISWGIQYFGAGTRLSVL.

This clonotype has more than one count but fewer than ten. The rearrangement links TRBV14 to TRBJ2-7, with 11 bases fitting TRBD1. The V segment lost 0 bases and the J segment 7 bases; nucleotides outside the gene matches: 5. Germline V gene data show CDR1 as SGHDN and CDR2 as FVKESK. The CDR3 has 15 amino acids. The CDR3 is CASSQDGQGAREQYF. The CDR3 DNA sequence: TGTGCCAGCAGCCAAGATGGACAGGGGGCTAGGGAGCAGTACTTC.

As for this clonotype: One junction end does not reproduce the germline sequence, and a read error may be involved. The chain couples TRBV30 to TRBJ2-7, with D perhaps being TRBD1 or TRBD2 (7 bases each). The CDR3 is made up of 11 amino acids. The V gene's germline CDR1 is GTSNPN and CDR2 SVGIG (reference sequence). CDR3 residues: CAWDRDYEQHF. CDR3 sequence (DNA): TGTGCCTGGGACAGGGACTACGAGCAGCACTTC.

The gene calls are TRBV18 and TRBJ1-5; TRBD1 might be the D (6 bases). The CDR3 is made up of 14 amino acids. The germline V gene has CDR1 KGHSH and CDR2 LQKENI. V shed 2 bases and J shed 6 bases, with 11 bases lying between them. DNA of the CDR3: TGTGCCAGCTCACCAGGGGGCGGGAGTCAGCCCCAGCATTTT. Translating it yields CASSPGGGSQPQHF.

Many counts were recorded for this clonotype. The rearrangement joins TRBV5-1 to TRBJ2-3; 11 bases agree with TRBD1. There are 16 residues in the CDR3. CDR1 and CDR2 from the germline V gene are SGHRS and YFSETQ. Trimming took 4 bases from V and 3 from J; bases not matched to a gene: 7. The CDR3 loop reads CASSAIGQGATDTQYF. The CDR3, as DNA: TGCGCCAGCAGCGCCATCGGACAGGGGGCGACAGATACGCAGTATTTT.

The table lists this clonotype with many counts. The V gene is TRBV27, the J gene TRBJ2-1; D could derive from TRBD1 or TRBD2 (5 bases each). The germline V gene has CDR1 MNHEY and CDR2 SMNVEV (reference sequence). This CDR3 comprises 13 residues. The V gene lost 7 bases and the J gene lost 5 bases, with 12 bases spanning the gap. CDR3 nucleotides: TGTGCCAGCATCCGGGACGCGGACAATGAGCAGTTCTTC. Its protein is CASIRDADNEQFF.

This clonotype was observed a few times. J is TRBJ2-3 and V is TRBV7-9; D gene ambiguous. V shed 0 bases and J shed 4 bases, with 8 bases lying between them. This CDR3 is built from 14 residues. Germline CDR1 reads SEHNR; CDR2 reads FQNEAQ (reference sequence). The CDR3 loop reads CASSLAGTPDTQYF. The DNA of the CDR3 is TGTGCCAGCAGCTTAGCGGGCACCCCAGATACGCAGTATTTT.

There are many counts of this clonotype. This sequence joins TRBV11-2 and TRBJ2-3; D is unresolved. The length of the CDR3 is 15 residues. V lost 1 base and J lost 0, with 8 bases in between. The V gene's germline CDR1 is SGHAT and CDR2 FQNNGV. The DNA for the CDR3 is TGTGCCAGCAGCTTAGCGACGGCTAGCACAGATACGCAGTATTTT. This codes for CASSLATASTDTQYF.

With regard to this clonotype: A much bigger clone sits one base away, suggesting this may be a read error. J is TRBJ2-3 and V is TRBV7-7; possible D gene TRBD2, 5 bases. CDR1 and CDR2 from the germline V gene are SSHAT and FNYEAQ (reference sequence). CDR3 length: 14 amino acids. CDR3 loop: CTSSLVFGADTQYF. The CDR3 DNA reads TGTACCAGCAGCTTAGTATTCGGGGCAGATACGCAGTATTTT.

This sequence joins TRBV30 and TRBJ2-7; D ambiguous. V lost 0 bases and J lost 4, with 7 bases in between. CDR1 is GTSNPN and CDR2 is SVGIG in the germline V gene (reference sequence). The CDR3 is 12 amino acids. The CDR3 bases are TGTGCCTGGAGTGTGACTGAATACGAGCAGTACTTC. As protein: CAWSVTEYEQYF.